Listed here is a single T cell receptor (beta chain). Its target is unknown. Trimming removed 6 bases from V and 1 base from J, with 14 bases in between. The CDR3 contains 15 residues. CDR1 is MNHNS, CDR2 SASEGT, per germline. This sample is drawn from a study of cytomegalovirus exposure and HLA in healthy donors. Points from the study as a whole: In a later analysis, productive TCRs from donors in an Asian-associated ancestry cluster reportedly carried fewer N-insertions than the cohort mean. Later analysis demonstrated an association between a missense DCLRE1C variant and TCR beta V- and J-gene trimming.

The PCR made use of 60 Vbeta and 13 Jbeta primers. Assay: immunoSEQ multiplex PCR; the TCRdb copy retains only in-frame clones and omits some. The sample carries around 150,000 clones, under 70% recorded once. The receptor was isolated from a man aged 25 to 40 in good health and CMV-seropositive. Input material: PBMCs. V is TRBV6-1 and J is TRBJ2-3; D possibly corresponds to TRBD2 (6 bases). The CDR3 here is CASSSREARTDTQYF. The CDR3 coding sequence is TGTGCCAGCAGCTCAAGGGAGGCCCGCACAGATACGCAGTATTTT.